Given below is one T cell receptor (beta chain) in context. Antigen unknown. The data belong to a study of long-term antiretroviral therapy in people with HIV. Study overall: Some samples came about a decade before the 2015 immediate-ART recommendation, and these were the earliest.

The CDR3 runs 15 residues. Germline assignment: CDR1 LNHNV and CDR2 YYDKDF (reference sequence). The trim removed 3 bases at V and 5 bases at J, leaving 7 bases unmatched. At the survey level, the v3.0 immunoSEQ assay was run. The study targeted roughly 35,000-50,000 T-cell genomes per sample in sequencing. Clones were read by immunoSEQ multiplex PCR, and TCRdb kept only the in-frame ones, dropping some. The data hold about 48,000 clones, with around 80% observed a single time. One or more pre-ART and two or more post-ART PBMC samples were available from each donor. Regarding the study as a whole: Post-ART samples showed increased diversity that remained below transplant donor control levels.

Here the sequenced sample was unsorted PBMCs, taken 0.8 years after starting antiretroviral therapy. This rearrangement joins TRBV15 to TRBJ2-5; 9 positions match TRBD1. The clonotype originates from a young woman with HIV. CDR3: CATSSQTGGGETQYF. The CDR3 nucleotides are TGTGCCACCAGCAGCCAGACAGGGGGAGGGGAGACCCAGTACTTC.